This is a list of T cell receptor beta chains from one sample in a study of blood T cell dynamics during melanoma immunotherapy. TCRdb keeps only in-frame clones here, not all; method: immunoSEQ multiplex PCR. The sample carries 9,000 to 13,000 clones, 80% recorded once. Sequences were derived from blood, sampled from a patient treated with checkpoint blockade. Receptor source: a human donor with melanoma. CDR3s include the opening cysteine and the closing phenylalanine or tryptophan. Each record gives: V gene, J gene, D gene, clone size, CDR3 protein, CDR3 DNA. D genes are given only for firm matches. Clone size, where shown, is once, few, many, or a class for clones that have expanded.

>TRBV28|TRBJ1-5|TRBD1|.
CASSPQGQGEGQPQHF
TGTGCCAGCAGTCCCCAGGGACAGGGGGAGGGTCAGCCCCAGCATTTT
>TRBV28|TRBJ1-5|.|.
CASRVHGEHLQHF
TGTGCCAGCAGGGTACACGGGGAGCACCTCCAGCATTTT
>TRBV7-9|TRBJ1-5|.|few
CASSPGTSPSNQPQHF
TGTGCCAGCAGCCCCGGGACATCACCTAGCAATCAGCCCCAGCATTTT
>TRBV11-2|TRBJ2-5|TRBD2|.
CASSFVAGRGETQYF
TGTGCCAGCAGCTTTGTAGCGGGGAGAGGGGAGACCCAGTACTTC
>TRBV18|TRBJ2-7|TRBD1|.
CASSQIDRVTYEQYF
TGTGCCAGCTCACAAATCGACAGGGTGACGTACGAGCAGTACTTC
>TRBV6-5|TRBJ2-6|.|once
CASRGQSTGANVLTF
TGTGCCAGCAGGGGGCAATCTACTGGGGCCAACGTCCTGACTTTC
>TRBV10-3|TRBJ1-1|.|medium-sized
CAISTLNTEAFF
TGTGCCATCAGTACCCTGAACACTGAAGCTTTCTTT
>TRBV6-6|TRBJ1-2|TRBD1|.
CASRPGQGHGYTF
TGTGCCAGCAGACCAGGACAGGGGCATGGCTACACCTTC
>TRBV6-1|TRBJ2-1|TRBD2|.
CASSYASGVFF
TGTGCCAGCAGTTACGCTAGCGGTGTGTTCTTC
>TRBV5-1|TRBJ1-1|.|few
CASSGMNTEAFF
TGCGCCAGCAGCGGAATGAACACTGAAGCTTTCTTT
>TRBV6-6|TRBJ1-6|.|once
CASSAPGLGDSPLHF
TGTGCCAGCAGTGCCCCAGGGCTTGGTGATTCACCCCTCCACTTT
>TRBV9|TRBJ2-3|TRBD2|.
CASSVTGTSESDTQYF
TGTGCCAGCAGCGTCACCGGGACTAGCGAGTCAGATACGCAGTATTTT
>TRBV6-6|TRBJ2-5|.|.
CASTSFDQETQYF
TGTGCCAGCACATCCTTCGACCAAGAGACCCAGTACTTC
>TRBV7-2|TRBJ1-5|.|.
CASSLGASYSNQPQHF
TGTGCCAGCAGCTTAGGGGCGTCTTATAGCAATCAGCCCCAGCATTTT
>TRBV27|TRBJ1-2|.|few
CASSPRGGYGYTF
TGTGCCAGCAGTCCCCGGGGGGGCTATGGCTACACCTTC
>TRBV27|TRBJ2-5|TRBD2|.
CASSSARGVGETQYF
TGTGCCAGCAGTTCGGCCCGGGGGGTTGGAGAGACCCAGTACTTC
>TRBV28|TRBJ1-1|.|.
CASSPQMNTEAFF
TGTGCCAGCAGTCCACAAATGAACACTGAAGCTTTCTTT
>TRBV29-1|TRBJ2-5|TRBD1|.
CSVESTGVGKTQYF
TGCAGCGTTGAATCCACAGGGGTCGGAAAGACCCAGTACTTC
>TRBV7-6|TRBJ1-3|.|once
CASSLGPVGSSGNTIYF
TGTGCCAGCAGCTTGGGTCCAGTGGGTTCCTCTGGAAACACCATATATTTT
>TRBV10-2|TRBJ2-4|.|.
CASSQLLGGGDIQYF
TGCGCCAGCAGCCAACTACTAGGGGGAGGGGACATTCAGTACTTC
>TRBV5-5|TRBJ1-4|.|.
CASSAGVAGTTTNEKLFF
TGTGCCAGCAGCGCGGGCGTGGCAGGGACTACAACTAATGAAAAACTGTTTTTT
>TRBV7-9|TRBJ2-7|.|.
CASSLIQDEQYF
TGTGCCAGCAGCTTAATACAGGACGAGCAGTACTTC
>TRBV6-1|TRBJ2-3|.|.
CASRAGGGADTQYF
TGTGCCAGCAGGGCAGGGGGAGGCGCAGATACGCAGTATTTT
>TRBV6-5|TRBJ1-1|TRBD1|.
CASSYATGGTEAFF
TGTGCCAGCAGTTACGCGACAGGGGGCACTGAAGCTTTCTTT
>TRBV6-1|TRBJ2-5|.|.
CASSARQREGETQYF
TGTGCCAGCAGTGCACGGCAGCGAGAAGGAGAGACCCAGTACTTC
>TRBV5-6|TRBJ1-1|TRBD1|.
CASSQVDRGPLMNTEAFF
TGTGCCAGCAGCCAAGTGGACAGGGGGCCTCTCATGAACACTGAAGCTTTCTTT
>TRBV18|TRBJ2-4|TRBD1|.
CASSPPRTGAAKNIQYF
TGTGCCAGCTCACCACCGAGAACAGGGGCTGCCAAAAACATTCAGTACTTC
>TRBV6-5|TRBJ2-1|.|once
CASSSSTGQYNEQFF
TGTGCCAGCAGTTCGAGTACAGGACAGTACAATGAGCAGTTCTTC
>TRBV7-2|TRBJ1-5|.|.
CASSRDTNNQPQHF
TGTGCCAGCAGCCGGGACACGAACAATCAGCCCCAGCATTTT
>TRBV13|TRBJ1-3|TRBD1|.
CASSRQGASGNTIYF
TGTGCCAGCAGCAGACAGGGGGCCTCTGGAAACACCATATATTTT
>TRBV4-1|TRBJ1-4|.|.
CASSQSSANEKLFF
TGCGCCAGCAGCCAATCGTCCGCGAATGAAAAACTGTTTTTT
>TRBV14|TRBJ1-1|TRBD1|.
CASSQVDRGPLMNTEAFF
TGTGCCAGCAGCCAAGTGGACAGGGGGCCTCTCATGAACACTGAAGCTTTCTTT
>TRBV12-5|TRBJ1-1|.|.
CASGLAPPILRGNTEAFF
TGTGCTAGTGGTTTGGCCCCCCCCATACTTAGAGGAAACACTGAAGCTTTCTTT
>TRBV28|TRBJ2-7|.|few
CASSLDRTSYEQYF
TGTGCCAGCAGTTTAGACAGGACCTCCTACGAGCAGTACTTC
>TRBV28|TRBJ1-5|TRBD1|once
CASSSFPRTGGQPQHF
TGTGCCAGCAGTTCCTTTCCCCGGACAGGGGGTCAGCCCCAGCATTTT
>TRBV6-5|TRBJ1-4|.|.
CASSFGSNEKLFF
TGTGCCAGCAGTTTCGGGAGTAATGAAAAACTGTTTTTT
>TRBV5-1|TRBJ1-1|TRBD1|.
CASSLETGGYGTEAFF
TGCGCCAGCAGCTTGGAGACAGGGGGCTATGGGACTGAAGCTTTCTTT
>TRBV6-5|TRBJ2-3|.|.
CASSYGQITDTQYF
TGTGCCAGCAGTTACGGTCAGATAACAGATACGCAGTATTTT
>TRBV5-1|TRBJ1-2|.|few
CASMPLTGKDGYTF
TGCGCCAGCATGCCCCTAACAGGGAAGGATGGCTACACCTTC
>TRBV28|TRBJ1-1|.|.
CASSSGVTEAFF
TGTGCCAGCAGTTCCGGGGTTACTGAAGCTTTCTTT
>TRBV5-1|TRBJ2-1|.|.
CASSLDLADNEQFF
TGCGCCAGCAGCTTGGACCTGGCTGACAATGAGCAGTTCTTC
>TRBV7-3|TRBJ1-2|.|.
CASSFDSPRGYTF
TGTGCCAGCAGTTTTGACAGTCCGAGGGGCTACACCTTC
>TRBV11-2|TRBJ2-5|.|few
CASSPPKGEETQYF
TGTGCCAGCAGCCCCCCCAAAGGGGAAGAGACCCAGTACTTC
>TRBV6-1|TRBJ1-1|.|.
CASSDWGMGRNTEAFF
TGTGCCAGCAGTGATTGGGGGATGGGGCGGAACACTGAAGCTTTCTTT
>TRBV4-3|TRBJ1-1|TRBD1|.
CASSHRQGNTEAFF
TGCGCCAGCAGCCACAGACAGGGGAACACTGAAGCTTTCTTT
>TRBV7-9|TRBJ2-3|TRBD1|.
CASSEGQGTDTQYF
TGTGCCAGCAGCGAGGGACAGGGCACAGATACGCAGTATTTT
>TRBV6-1|TRBJ1-2|.|few
CASSEEPRGYTF
TGTGCCAGCAGTGAGGAGCCACGGGGCTACACCTTC
>TRBV7-2|TRBJ1-2|TRBD1|.
CASSLDRGIYGYTF
TGTGCCAGCAGCTTGGACAGGGGTATCTATGGCTACACCTTC
>TRBV13|TRBJ2-1|TRBD1|medium-sized
CASSLGGQGAPEQFF
TGTGCCAGCAGCTTAGGGGGACAGGGGGCACCTGAGCAGTTCTTC
>TRBV9|TRBJ2-1|.|.
CASSVSGWPYNEQFF
TGTGCCAGCAGCGTATCGGGGTGGCCGTACAATGAGCAGTTCTTC
>TRBV2|TRBJ2-1|.|.
CASSPDLSNEQFF
TGTGCCAGCAGCCCTGACTTGAGCAATGAGCAGTTCTTC
>TRBV28|TRBJ1-3|.|.
CASADSSGNTIYF
TGTGCCAGCGCGGACAGCTCTGGAAACACCATATATTTT
>TRBV7-3|TRBJ2-2|.|few
CASRRDSANTGELFF
TGTGCCAGCAGACGAGACAGCGCGAACACCGGGGAGCTGTTTTTT
>TRBV10-3|TRBJ2-3|TRBD2|.
CAIRAETSDTDTQYF
TGTGCCATCAGGGCCGAGACTAGCGACACAGATACGCAGTATTTT
>TRBV7-9|TRBJ1-1|.|.
CASPSSVNTEAFF
TGTGCCAGCCCGTCCTCCGTGAACACTGAAGCTTTCTTT
>TRBV11-2|TRBJ2-1|TRBD1|few
CASSLTGGEQFF
TGTGCCAGCAGCTTGACAGGGGGTGAGCAGTTCTTC
>TRBV2|TRBJ2-1|TRBD1|.
CASSETDRGLYNEQFF
TGTGCCAGCAGTGAAACGGACAGGGGGCTCTACAATGAGCAGTTCTTC
>TRBV7-3|TRBJ2-2|TRBD2|few
CASSLQAGDRELFF
TGTGCCAGCAGCTTACAAGCGGGAGATCGGGAGCTGTTTTTT
>TRBV15|TRBJ1-2|.|.
CATSREARTYGYTF
TGTGCCACCAGCAGAGAGGCCCGTACCTATGGCTACACCTTC